These T cell receptor beta chains were read from a single sample in a study of blood T cell repertoires in COVID-19. Data came from immunoSEQ multiplex PCR; TCRdb stores just in-frame clones and leaves some out. The sample records roughly 95,000 clones, about 80% being singletons. The specimen was peripheral blood. The receptors shown here come from a man aged 60 to 75 with acute or convalescent COVID-19. CDR3s include the opening cysteine and the closing phenylalanine or tryptophan. Fields, in order: V gene, J gene, CDR3 protein.

TRBV5-8,TRBJ1-3,CASSLANRDRRRNTIYF
TRBV11-3,TRBJ2-2,CASSWGVSNTGELFF
TRBV5-1,TRBJ2-5,CASTLRASGYQETQYF
TRBV6-6,TRBJ1-2,CASSRGGNPYGYTF
TRBV9,TRBJ1-1,CASSVGQGDTEAFF
TRBV4-3,TRBJ1-2,CASSQSDRLYGYTF
TRBV11-2,TRBJ1-1,CASSFSSEAFF
TRBV5-1,TRBJ2-5,CASSLPRLAGGETQYF
TRBV6-1,TRBJ2-7,CASSDFRGYEQYF
TRBV18,TRBJ2-1,CASSPLRQGEYNEQFF
TRBV6-6,TRBJ2-1,CASSQTSSREQFF
TRBV25-1,TRBJ2-5,CASSDPRAKETQYF
TRBV7-9,TRBJ2-2,CASSLPTGMNTGELFF
TRBV13,TRBJ2-2,CASSLSSPAGGTGELFF
TRBV29-1,TRBJ1-1,CSVEGGQYGMNTEAFF
TRBV28,TRBJ1-5,CASSSWLQGFRQPQHF
TRBV7-2,TRBJ1-5,CASSLGRQSNQPQHF
TRBV19,TRBJ2-1,CASSEDSYNEQFF
TRBV19,TRBJ2-3,CASSPRGGRTDTQYF
TRBV9,TRBJ1-1,CASSRTPGGGVEDLNTEAFF
TRBV6-2/TRBV6-3,TRBJ1-6,CASSYSNRGAKSYNSPLHF
TRBV6-1,TRBJ1-2,CASSERTGDDGYTF
TRBV19,TRBJ2-1,CASGGSSYNEQFF
TRBV5-1,TRBJ2-3,CASSAGTVGEADTQYF
TRBV7-8,TRBJ2-1,CASSLQDYNEQFF
TRBV24-1,TRBJ1-2,CATSDPGLLGVTF
TRBV12-3/TRBV12-4,TRBJ2-2,CASSLGGAGELFF
TRBV14,TRBJ1-1,CASSQVREAFF
TRBV24-1,TRBJ2-3,CATSDLKGDGTDTQYF
TRBV30,TRBJ1-2,CAWSVDSDYGYTF
TRBV7-2,TRBJ1-5,CASSSFSGSYEPQHF
TRBV6-2/TRBV6-3,TRBJ1-3,CASSYGRPSSGNTIYF
TRBV27,TRBJ2-2,CASSLFRPTSGRTGELFF
TRBV6-2/TRBV6-3,TRBJ1-2,CASSYLTGKRGYTF
TRBV4-3,TRBJ2-1,CASSQDSGGGYNEQFF
TRBV19,TRBJ2-3,CASSISGGGNTQYF
TRBV11-3,TRBJ1-1,CASRRGSMNTEAFF
TRBV13,TRBJ1-1,CASSLNLRAFF
TRBV30,TRBJ1-4,CACQNRDRTNEKLFF
TRBV6-5,TRBJ2-3,CASSIGLAGDTQYF
TRBV13,TRBJ1-3,CASSAGQGASGNTIYF
TRBV9,TRBJ1-4,CASSVGRSTNEKLFF
TRBV11-3,TRBJ1-2,CASSSLAAGSVYGYTF
TRBV5-1,TRBJ2-7,CASSPGYEQYF
TRBV18,TRBJ2-5,CASSPAGLAGGETQYF
TRBV11-2,TRBJ2-3,CASSPGTLSFTDTQYF
TRBV5-6,TRBJ2-5,CASSLVAGGPTQYF
TRBV27,TRBJ2-2,CASSTVGAITNTGELFF
TRBV19,TRBJ1-3,CASSPPGDTGGNTIYF
TRBV27,TRBJ2-2,CASSQRTGGAGGELFF
TRBV7-2,TRBJ1-5,CATGQPNQPQHF